This TCR beta chain was sequenced during a study of OX40 agonist ivuxolimab in advanced cancers. Looking at the study overall: Eligibility admitted prior anti-PD-1, anti-PD-L1 or anti-CTLA-4 therapy; 30% to 40% had some. General study results and limits: At 0.1 to 3.0 mg/kg and by week 6, clonal expansion occurred in CD4+ and CD8+ blood T cells.

Clones were sequenced by immunoSEQ multiplex PCR, and TCRdb holds only the in-frame ones, with some missing. Here the sample spans some 46,000 clones, roughly 90% being singletons. Notes on this clone: Its specificity is unknown.

Germline V gene data show CDR1 as LNHDA and CDR2 as SQIVND (reference sequence). The CDR3 is made up of 16 amino acids. V was shortened by 1 base and J by 9 bases, with 19 bases between the two germline ends. The source material was CD4+ or CD8+ T cells sorted from blood, sampled in a trial of the OX40 agonist ivuxolimab. The receptor was isolated from an adult with an advanced solid tumor such as melanoma, head and neck, liver or kidney cancer. The J gene is TRBJ1-5, the V gene TRBV19; possible D gene TRBD1, 5 bases. DNA of the CDR3: TGTGCCAGTAGTATAGGTAAGGGGTCCCCGTTCTGGCCCCAGCATTTT. Translating gives CASSIGKGSPFWPQHF.